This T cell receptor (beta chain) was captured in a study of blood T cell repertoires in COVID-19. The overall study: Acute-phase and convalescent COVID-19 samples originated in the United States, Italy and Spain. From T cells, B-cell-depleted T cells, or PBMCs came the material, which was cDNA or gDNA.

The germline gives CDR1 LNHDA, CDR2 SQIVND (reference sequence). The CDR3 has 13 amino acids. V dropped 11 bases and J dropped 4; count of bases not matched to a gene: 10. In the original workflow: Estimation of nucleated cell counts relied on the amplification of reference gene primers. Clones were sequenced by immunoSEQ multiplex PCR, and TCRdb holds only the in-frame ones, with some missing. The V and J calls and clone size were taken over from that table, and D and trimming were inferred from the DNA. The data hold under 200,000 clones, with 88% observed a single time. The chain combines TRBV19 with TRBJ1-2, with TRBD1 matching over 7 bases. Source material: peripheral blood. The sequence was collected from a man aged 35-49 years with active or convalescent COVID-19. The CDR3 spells CAVTTGNGYGYTF. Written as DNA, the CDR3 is TGTGCCGTAACGACAGGGAATGGCTATGGCTACACCTTC.